This T cell receptor (beta chain) was captured by sequencing in a study of shared clonotypes between healthy human individuals. Study details: Each donor contributed plates that comprised three CD4 naive, three CD4 memory, two CD8 naive and one CD8 memory. Study-wide results and caveats: Across a handful of donors, naive CD4 shared around 5%, naive CD8 over 3%, memory CD4 more than 2%, memory CD8 0.4%.

Sequencing used immunoSEQ multiplex PCR; TCRdb keeps in-frame clones, though not all of them. The sample lists some 1 million clones; roughly 80% were seen once. Comment on this clone: The antigen is not known.

The CDR3 spans 16 residues. V trimming: 5 bases; J trimming: 1 base; junction bases outside the gene matches: 5. Germline lookup yields CDR1 SGHAT and CDR2 FQNNGV. Sequenced sample: memory CD4+ T cells sorted from blood. Subset described: CD45RA-negative fraction. The receptor's source is a man between 18 and 29 years old in good health. This chain connects TRBV11-2 to TRBJ2-2, with 9 bases lining up with TRBD2. The CDR3 spells CASSRQAGGNTGELFF. As DNA, the CDR3 is TGTGCCAGCAGCCGACAAGCGGGGGGGAACACCGGGGAGCTGTTTTTT. Filled out from reference TRBV11-2 and TRBJ2-2, the complete variable domain reads EAGVAQSPRYKIIEKRQSVAFWCNPISGHATLYWYQQILGQGPKLLIQFQNNGVVDDSQLPKDRFSAERLKGVDSTLKIQPAKLEDSAVYLCASSRQAGGNTGELFFGEGSRLTVL.